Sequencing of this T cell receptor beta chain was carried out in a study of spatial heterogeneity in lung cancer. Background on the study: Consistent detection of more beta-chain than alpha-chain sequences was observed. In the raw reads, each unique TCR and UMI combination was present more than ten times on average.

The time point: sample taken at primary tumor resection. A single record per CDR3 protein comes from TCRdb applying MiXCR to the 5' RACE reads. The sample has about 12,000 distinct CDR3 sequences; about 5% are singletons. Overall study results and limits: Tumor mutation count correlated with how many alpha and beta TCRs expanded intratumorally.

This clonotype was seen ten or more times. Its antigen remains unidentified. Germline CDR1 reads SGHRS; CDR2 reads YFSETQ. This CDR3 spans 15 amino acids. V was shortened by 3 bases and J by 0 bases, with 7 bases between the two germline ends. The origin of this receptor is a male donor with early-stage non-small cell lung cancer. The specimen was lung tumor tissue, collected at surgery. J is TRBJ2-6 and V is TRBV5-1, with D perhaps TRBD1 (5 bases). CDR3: CASSSDNSGANVLTF. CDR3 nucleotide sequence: TGCGCCAGCAGCTCGGACAACTCTGGGGCCAACGTCCTGACTTTC.